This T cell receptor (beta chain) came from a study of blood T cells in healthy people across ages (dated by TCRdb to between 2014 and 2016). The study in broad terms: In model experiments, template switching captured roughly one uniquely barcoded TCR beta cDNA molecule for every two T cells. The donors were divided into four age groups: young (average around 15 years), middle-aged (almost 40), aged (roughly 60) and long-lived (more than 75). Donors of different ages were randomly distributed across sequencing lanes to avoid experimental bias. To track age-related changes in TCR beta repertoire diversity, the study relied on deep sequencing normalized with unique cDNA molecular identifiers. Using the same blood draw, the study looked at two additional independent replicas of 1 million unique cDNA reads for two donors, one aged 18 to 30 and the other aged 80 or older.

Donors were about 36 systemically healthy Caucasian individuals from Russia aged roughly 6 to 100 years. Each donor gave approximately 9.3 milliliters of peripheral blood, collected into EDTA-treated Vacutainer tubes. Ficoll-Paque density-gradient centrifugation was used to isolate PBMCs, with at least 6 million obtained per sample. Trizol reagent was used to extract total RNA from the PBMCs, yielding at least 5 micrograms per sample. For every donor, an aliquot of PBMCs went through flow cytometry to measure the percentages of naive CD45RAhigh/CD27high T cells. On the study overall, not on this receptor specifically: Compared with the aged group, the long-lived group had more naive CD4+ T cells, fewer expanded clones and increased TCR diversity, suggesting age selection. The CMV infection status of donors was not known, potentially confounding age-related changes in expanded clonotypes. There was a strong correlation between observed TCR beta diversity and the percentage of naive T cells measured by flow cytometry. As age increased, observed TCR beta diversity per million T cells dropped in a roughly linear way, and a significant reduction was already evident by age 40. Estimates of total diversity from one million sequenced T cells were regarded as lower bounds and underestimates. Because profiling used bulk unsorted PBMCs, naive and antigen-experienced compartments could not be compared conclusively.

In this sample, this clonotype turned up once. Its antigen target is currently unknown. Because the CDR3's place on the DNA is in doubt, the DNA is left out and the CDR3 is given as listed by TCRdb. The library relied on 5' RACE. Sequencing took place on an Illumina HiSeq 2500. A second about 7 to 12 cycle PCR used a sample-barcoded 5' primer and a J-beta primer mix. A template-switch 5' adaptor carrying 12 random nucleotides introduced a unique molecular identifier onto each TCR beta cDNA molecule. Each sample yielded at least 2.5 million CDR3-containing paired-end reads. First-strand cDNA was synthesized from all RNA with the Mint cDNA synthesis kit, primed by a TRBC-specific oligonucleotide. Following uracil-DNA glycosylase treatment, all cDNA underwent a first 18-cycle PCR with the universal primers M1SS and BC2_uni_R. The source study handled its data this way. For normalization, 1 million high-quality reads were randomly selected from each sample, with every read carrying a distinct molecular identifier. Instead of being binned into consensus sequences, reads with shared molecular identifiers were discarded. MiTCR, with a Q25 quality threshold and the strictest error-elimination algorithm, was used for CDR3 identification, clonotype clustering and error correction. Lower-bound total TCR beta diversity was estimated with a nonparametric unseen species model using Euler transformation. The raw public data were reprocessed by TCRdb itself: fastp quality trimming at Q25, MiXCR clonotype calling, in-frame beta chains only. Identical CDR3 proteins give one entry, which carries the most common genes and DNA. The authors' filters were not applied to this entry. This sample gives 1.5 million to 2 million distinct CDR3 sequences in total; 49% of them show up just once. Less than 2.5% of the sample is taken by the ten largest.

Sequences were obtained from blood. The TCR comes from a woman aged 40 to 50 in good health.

CDR3 reads: CSARKAASTSAVLGKGCGYTF. The chain joins TRBV20-1 to TRBJ1-2. Taken from the germline V gene (reference sequence), the CDR1 and CDR2 loops are DFQATT and SNEGSKA. There are 21 amino acids in the CDR3, from cysteine to phenylalanine inclusive.